This TCR beta chain was identified during a study of blood T cell repertoires in COVID-19. Study summary: PBMCs, B-cell-depleted T cells, or T cells were the source of the cDNA or gDNA that made up the material.

Per the original methods: Amplifying reference gene primers gave estimates of nucleated cell counts. Profiled with immunoSEQ multiplex PCR; TCRdb holds only in-frame clones, not every one. V, J and clone size are those of that table, while D and trimming were read from the DNA. The sample contains 95,000 to 150,000 clones, around 80% of which appear only once. Looked up from germline, CDR1 is SGHRS and CDR2 is YFSETQ. V shed 4 bases and J shed 9 bases, with 14 bases lying between them. CDR3 length equals 13 residues. Seattle participants joined during active infection and were tracked over time. This chain uses TRBV5-1 with TRBJ2-1; D is perhaps TRBD2 (5 bases). Specimen: peripheral blood. This TCR came from a young man with COVID-19, enrolled during active disease. The CDR3 protein is CASSVTTRGEQFF. The CDR3 DNA sequence: TGCGCCAGCAGCGTAACTACTAGAGGTGAGCAGTTCTTC.